Listed here are 17 T cell receptor beta chains from one sample, sequenced in a study of blood T cell repertoires in COVID-19. Only in-frame clones appear in the TCRdb table, and some are missing; sequencing was by immunoSEQ multiplex PCR. The data contain 500,000 or so clones, around 90% of them singletons. What was sequenced was PBMCs or T cells enriched from blood (not recorded which). These receptors were taken from a woman in her late teens or twenties who had recovered from COVID-19.

This clone has only one observation. This chain uses TRBV24-1 with TRBJ1-2; 12 nucleotides line up with TRBD1. This CDR3 is 14 amino acids long. V shed 5 bases, J shed 10 bases, and the junction held 7 bases outside the gene matches. Germline values: CDR1 KGHDR, CDR2 SFDVKD. The CDR3 protein is CATSGQSGQGAYTF. CDR3 DNA: TGTGCCACCAGTGGACAGTCGGGACAGGGGGCCTACACCTTC.

This chain links TRBV28 with TRBJ1-6; D call uncertain. This CDR3 has 12 residues. Trimming cost V 3 bases and J 8 bases, with 5 bases left between them. Germline CDR1 MDHEN, CDR2 SYDVKM. The DNA for the CDR3 is TGTGCCAGCAGTTTGAGAGATTCACCCCTCCACTTT. Amino acid sequence: CASSLRDSPLHF. The full variable domain, completed using reference TRBV28 and TRBJ1-6, is DVKVTQSSRYLVKRTGEKVFLECVQDMDHENMFWYRQDPGLGLRLIYFSYDVKMKEKGDIPEGYSVSREKKERFSLILESASTNQTSMYLCASSLRDSPLHFGNGTRLTVT.

The DNA for the CDR3 is TGTGCCATCAGTGATGGCGGTCGGGGGGAGCTGTTTTTT. It translates to CAISDGGRGELFF. The V call is TRBV10-3, the J call TRBJ2-2; D is ambiguous. Per germline, CDR1 ENHRY and CDR2 SYGVKD. V lost 3 bases to trimming and J lost 8 bases, with 10 bases between them. This CDR3 is built from 13 residues.

V usage is TRBV18 and J usage is TRBJ1-2, with TRBD1 identical over 9 bases. The J segment lost 4 bases and the V segment lost 6 bases, leaving 6 bases of the junction unmatched. The germline V gene has CDR1 KGHSH and CDR2 LQKENI. The CDR3 is 14 amino acids. The CDR3 reads CASSRTGGGYGYTF. The CDR3 bases are TGTGCCAGCTCTCGTACAGGGGGCGGCTATGGCTACACCTTC.

This rearrangement joins TRBV27 to TRBJ1-6, with D possibly TRBD1 on 5 matching bases. The CDR3 totals 15 residues. Trimming took off 6 bases at V and 9 bases at J, with 18 bases between the two ends. CDR1 is MNHEY and CDR2 is SMNVEV in the germline V gene (reference sequence). The CDR3 DNA sequence: TGTGCCAGCAGAGAGAATCAGGGAAAGGGTTCACCCCTCCACTTT. It translates to CASRENQGKGSPLHF.

Only one count was recorded for this clone. This chain joins TRBV30 and TRBJ1-2, with D possibly being TRBD1 (5 bases). The germline CDR1 and CDR2 sequences are GTSNPN and SVGIG (reference sequence). The CDR3 totals 14 residues. V lost 0 bases, J lost 4 bases, and 12 bases lay in between. CDR3 coding DNA: TGTGCCTGGAGTGTACAGGCAGGCTTCTATGGCTACACCTTC. This translates into CAWSVQAGFYGYTF.

This clone was counted between two and nine times. V is TRBV6-5 and J is TRBJ2-5; 10 positions match TRBD1. The V segment lost 6 bases and the J segment 4 bases; nucleotides outside the gene matches: 8. The CDR3 runs 15 residues. Germline CDR1 and CDR2: MNHEY and SVGAGI. CDR3 nucleotides: TGTGCCAGCAGGATGACAGGGGGCATCACAGAGACCCAGTACTTC. It yields the protein CASRMTGGITETQYF.

This clone has more than one count but fewer than ten. The chain employs TRBV6-1 and TRBJ2-7; 7 positions agree with TRBD2. This CDR3 is built from 15 residues. Losses at the gene ends were 0 bases for V and 6 bases for J; bases not matched to a gene: 8. Germline V CDR1 and CDR2: MNHNS, SASEGT. The DNA for the CDR3 is TGTGCCAGCAGTGAAGCCGACTACAGGACTAGCGAGCAGTACTTC. This encodes CASSEADYRTSEQYF.

This sequence joins TRBV4-2 and TRBJ1-1, with a possible D match to TRBD1 (5 bases). CDR3 size: 16 residues. CDR1 LGHNA and CDR2 YNFKEQ come from the germline V gene. Trimming shortened V by 1 base and J by 0 bases, and 12 bases separated the two germline ends. The CDR3 sequence is CASSQGTGLLNTEAFF. CDR3 in DNA: TGTGCCAGCAGCCAAGGAACGGGACTTTTGAACACTGAAGCTTTCTTT.

Only a few counts were recorded for this clone. The chain links TRBV2 to TRBJ2-6; D gene ambiguous. Germline CDR1 is SNHLY and CDR2 is FYNNEI. There are 14 residues in the CDR3. V was trimmed by 6 bases and J by 0 bases, leaving 6 bases between them. CDR3 DNA sequence: TGTGCCAGCAGAGCTCCCTCTGGGGCCAACGTCCTGACTTTC. Amino acids: CASRAPSGANVLTF.

The chain carries TRBV28 and TRBJ2-1; the match to TRBD2 covers 14 bases. Germline assignment: CDR1 MDHEN and CDR2 SYDVKM. V dropped 6 bases and J dropped 3; count of bases not matched to a gene: 1. The CDR3 is 15 amino acids. The CDR3 region has the DNA TGTGCCAGCAGAGGACTAGCGGGGGGCTACAATGAGCAGTTCTTC. It is translated as CASRGLAGGYNEQFF.

The chain joins TRBV5-4 to TRBJ1-1; 7 bases fit TRBD1. The J segment lost 3 bases and the V segment lost 4 bases, leaving 6 bases of the junction unmatched. The CDR3 is 14 amino acids. Germline CDR1 and CDR2: SGHNT and YYREEE (reference sequence). CDR3 amino acids: CASSPTGRHTEAFF. CDR3 coding DNA: TGTGCCAGCAGCCCGACAGGGCGACACACTGAAGCTTTCTTT.

The chain uses TRBV6-4 and TRBJ2-2; maybe TRBD1 (7 bases). The CDR3 contains 14 residues. Per germline, CDR1 MRHNA and CDR2 SNTAGT. Trimming removed 4 bases at V and 6 bases at J, with 12 bases between. The CDR3 reads CASSVEGAPGELFF. CDR3 DNA sequence: TGTGCCAGCAGTGTGGAGGGGGCCCCCGGGGAGCTGTTTTTT.

As concerns this clone: One end of the junction does not line up with germline, which may come from a read error. V usage is TRBV11-2 and J usage is TRBJ2-4; 7 positions agree with TRBD1. This CDR3 region has 16 residues. CDR1 and CDR2 (germline): SGHAT, FQNNGV. The CDR3 nucleotides read TGTGCCAGTAGCTCATACGGGACAGACAGAAAAAACATTCAGTACTTC. This translates into CASSSYGTDRKNIQYF.

The genes are TRBV30 and TRBJ2-5, with D perhaps TRBD1 (6 bases). V lost 1 base to trimming and J lost 5 bases, with 17 bases between them. The CDR3 extends over 15 amino acids. Per germline, CDR1 GTSNPN and CDR2 SVGIG (reference sequence). CDR3 loop: CAWSAIRGNRETQYF. DNA for the CDR3: TGTGCCTGGAGTGCGATCAGGGGCAACCGGGAGACCCAGTACTTC.

The V gene is TRBV5-1, the J gene TRBJ2-4; TRBD2 matches at 13 bases. The CDR3 loop spans 15 amino acids. After removal of 4 bases from V and 5 bases from J, the junction contained 3 bases not matched to a gene. The germline V gene has CDR1 SGHRS and CDR2 YFSETQ. The CDR3 spells CASSLGTSGENIQYF. The CDR3, as DNA: TGCGCCAGCAGCCTGGGGACTAGCGGGGAAAACATTCAGTACTTC.

The CDR3 is CASSPRRGAVQETQYF. CDR3 DNA sequence: TGTGCCAGCTCACCACGCCGGGGGGCCGTCCAAGAGACCCAGTACTTC. The chain carries TRBV18 and TRBJ2-5, with a tentative D call TRBD2 (7 bases). CDR1 and CDR2 from the germline V gene are KGHSH and LQKENI. Trimming cost V 1 base and J 1 base, with 13 bases left between them. The CDR3 extends over 16 amino acids. The full variable domain, with the rest looked up from reference TRBV18 and TRBJ2-5, is NAGVMQNPRHLVRRRGQEARLRCSPMKGHSHVYWYRQLPEEGLKFMVYLQKENIIDESGMPKERFSAEFPKEGPSILRIQQVVRGDSAAYFCASSPRRGAVQETQYFGPGTRLLVL.